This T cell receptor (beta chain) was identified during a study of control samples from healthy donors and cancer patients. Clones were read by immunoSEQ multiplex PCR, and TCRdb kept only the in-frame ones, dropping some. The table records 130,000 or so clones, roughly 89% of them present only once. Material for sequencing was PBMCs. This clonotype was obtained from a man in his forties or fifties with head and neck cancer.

The CDR3 is CASSPDPAETQYF. The CDR3 region has the DNA TGTGCCAGCAGCCCCGACCCCGCAGAGACCCAGTACTTC. The gene calls are TRBV3-1 (or the pseudogene TRBV3-2) and TRBJ2-5; no clear D. Trimming pared 4 bases from V and 4 bases from J, leaving 10 bases between. The CDR3 is 13 amino acids. Germline V CDR1 and CDR2: LGHDT, YNNKEL (reference sequence).